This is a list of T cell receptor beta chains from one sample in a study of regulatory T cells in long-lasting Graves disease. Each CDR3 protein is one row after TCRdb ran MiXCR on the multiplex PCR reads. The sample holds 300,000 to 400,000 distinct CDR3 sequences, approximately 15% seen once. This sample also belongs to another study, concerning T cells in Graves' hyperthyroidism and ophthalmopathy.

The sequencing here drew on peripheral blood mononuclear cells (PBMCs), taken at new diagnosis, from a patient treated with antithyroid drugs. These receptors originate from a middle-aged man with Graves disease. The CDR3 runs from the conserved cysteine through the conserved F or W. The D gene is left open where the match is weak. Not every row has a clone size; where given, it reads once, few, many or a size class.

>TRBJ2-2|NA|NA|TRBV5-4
TGTGCCAGCAGTTCCGGTGGTGCCACCGGGGAGCTGTTTTTT
CASSSGGATGELFF
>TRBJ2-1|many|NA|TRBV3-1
TGTGCCAGCAGCCGGCAAGTTACTTCCTACAATGAGCAGTTCTTC
CASSRQVTSYNEQFF
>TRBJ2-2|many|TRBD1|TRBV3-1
TGTGCCAGCAGCCCCCACGAGGGACAGGGTAGCAACACCGGGGAGCTGTTTTTT
CASSPHEGQGSNTGELFF
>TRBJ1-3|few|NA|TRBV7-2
TGTGCCAGCAGCTTAGTTCAACGGGGGTATGGAAACACCATATATTTT
CASSLVQRGYGNTIYF
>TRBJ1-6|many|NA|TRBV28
TGTGCCAGCACCGCGGGACTTAATTCACCCCTCCACTTT
CASTAGLNSPLHF
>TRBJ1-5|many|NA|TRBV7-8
TGTGCCAGCAGCTCAAGCGCACTCGCCGGGGGCAATCAGCCCCAGCATTTT
CASSSSALAGGNQPQHF
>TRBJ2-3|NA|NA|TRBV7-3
TGTGCCAGCAGCTTAGGGTGGGGGGGCGGCGATACGCAGTATTTT
CASSLGWGGGDTQYF
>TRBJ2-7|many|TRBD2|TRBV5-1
TGCGCCAGCAGCCAAGAACCGGGACTAGCAACTGGCGAGCAGTACTTC
CASSQEPGLATGEQYF
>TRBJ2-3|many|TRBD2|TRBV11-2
TGTGCCAGCAGCTATAGCGGGGGGCGAGATACGCAGTATTTT
CASSYSGGRDTQYF
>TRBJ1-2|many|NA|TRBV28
TGTGCCAGCAGCGCTACGCTATATGGCTACACCTTC
CASSATLYGYTF
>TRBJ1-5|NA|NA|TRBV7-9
TGTGCCAGCAGCTTAGGATTTCAAGACGGACAGCCCCAGCATTTT
CASSLGFQDGQPQHF
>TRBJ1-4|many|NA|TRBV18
TGTGCCAGCTCTCAGGGTCGGGACGAAAAACTGTTTTTT
CASSQGRDEKLFF
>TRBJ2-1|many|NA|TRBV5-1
TGCGCCAGCAGCTTGGGACTGGTCTACAATGAGCAGTTCTTC
CASSLGLVYNEQFF
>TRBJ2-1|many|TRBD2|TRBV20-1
TGCAGTGCTAGCCCTTTAACTAGCGGGGACGACAATGAGCAGTTCTTC
CSASPLTSGDDNEQFF
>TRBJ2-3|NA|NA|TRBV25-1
TGTGCCAGCAGTGAATTCAGGGCAAGCACAGATACGCAGTATTTT
CASSEFRASTDTQYF
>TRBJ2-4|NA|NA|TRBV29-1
TGCAGCGTTGATTTATCAATTGACATTCAGTACTTC
CSVDLSIDIQYF
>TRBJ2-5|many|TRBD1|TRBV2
TGTGCCAGCAGACTACCCGGGACAGGGAGAGAGACCCAGTACTTC
CASRLPGTGRETQYF
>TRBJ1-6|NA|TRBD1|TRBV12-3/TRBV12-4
TGTGCCAGCAGGCAGGACAGGGAGGGATCACCCCTCCACTTT
CASRQDREGSPLHF
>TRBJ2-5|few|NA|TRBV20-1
TGCAGTGCTACCGACCGGGAGACCCAGTACTTC
CSATDRETQYF
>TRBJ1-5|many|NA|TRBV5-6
TGTGCCAGCAGCTTCGGTCCCCTTAGCAATCAGCCCCAGCATTTT
CASSFGPLSNQPQHF
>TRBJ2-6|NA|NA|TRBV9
TGTGCCAGCAGCCCCCGCCGACGGGTCAATCGCTCTGGGGCCAACGTCCTGACTTTC
CASSPRRRVNRSGANVLTF
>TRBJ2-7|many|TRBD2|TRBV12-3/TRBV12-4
TGTGCCAGCAGTGGACTAGCGGGGGGCTACGAGCAGTACTTC
CASSGLAGGYEQYF
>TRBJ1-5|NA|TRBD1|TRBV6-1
TGTGCCAGCAGGGGACAGGGGAGTGGCAATCAGCCCCAGCATTTT
CASRGQGSGNQPQHF
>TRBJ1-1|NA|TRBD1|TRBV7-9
TGTGCCAGCAGCTGGACAGGGGGAACCGGCACTGAAGCTTTCTTT
CASSWTGGTGTEAFF
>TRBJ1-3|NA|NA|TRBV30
TGTGCCTGGTCGGGGGCTGGAAACACCATATATTTT
CAWSGAGNTIYF
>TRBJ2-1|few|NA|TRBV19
TGTGCCAGTAGTTCCGGACTGGCGGGGGAGCAGTTCTTC
CASSSGLAGEQFF
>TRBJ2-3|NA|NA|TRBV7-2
TGTGCCAGCAGCTTAGCCGGTAGCGCCCGCACAGATACGCAGTATTTT
CASSLAGSARTDTQYF
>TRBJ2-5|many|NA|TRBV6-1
TGTGCCAGCAGTGCATACTTCCAAGAGACCCAGTACTTC
CASSAYFQETQYF
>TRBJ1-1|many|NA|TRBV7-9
TGTGCCAGCAGCTTAAGGGGGAACACTGAAGCTTTCTTT
CASSLRGNTEAFF
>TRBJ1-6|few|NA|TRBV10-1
TGCGCCAGCAGACCGCCCATGGGACAAACTTGCTCCTATAATTCACCCCTCCACTTT
CASRPPMGQTCSYNSPLHF
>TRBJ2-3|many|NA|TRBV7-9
TGCGCCAGCAGCCAAGACCCCAGGGGATCGTCTAGCACAGATACGCAGTATTTT
CASSQDPRGSSSTDTQYF
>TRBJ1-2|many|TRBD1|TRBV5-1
TGCGCCAGCAGCTTGTTTTCGTTAGGGACAGGTTCTGGCTACACCTTC
CASSLFSLGTGSGYTF
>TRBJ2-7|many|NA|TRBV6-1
TGTGCCAGCAGTGAAGCGACAGGTTCCTCCTACGAGCAGTACTTC
CASSEATGSSYEQYF
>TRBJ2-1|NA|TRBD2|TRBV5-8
TGTGCCAGCACCAAGGGGGACGCTAGCGGGAGCTACAATGAGCAGTTCTTC
CASTKGDASGSYNEQFF
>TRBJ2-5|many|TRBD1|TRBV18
TGTGCCAGCTCGTTAACCGGGACAGTGGAGACCCAGTACTTC
CASSLTGTVETQYF
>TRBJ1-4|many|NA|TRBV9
TGTGCCAGCAGCGTAACGGCAGGGCGAGGCGAAAAACTGTTTTTT
CASSVTAGRGEKLFF
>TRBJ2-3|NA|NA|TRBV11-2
TGTGCCAGTCAAGGGAATCCCACAGATACGCAGTATTTT
CASQGNPTDTQYF
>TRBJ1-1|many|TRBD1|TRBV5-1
TGCGCCAGCAGCCCCTTCGGACAGGGTCTGAACACTGAAGCTTTCTTT
CASSPFGQGLNTEAFF
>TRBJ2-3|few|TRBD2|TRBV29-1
TGCAGCGTTGATAGCGGGGGGCCTGCAGATACGCAGTATTTT
CSVDSGGPADTQYF
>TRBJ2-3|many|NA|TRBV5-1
TGCGCCAGCAGCTTGATAGGCACAGATACGCAGTATTTT
CASSLIGTDTQYF
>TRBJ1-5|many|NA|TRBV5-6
TGTGCCAGCAGCTTAGGGTCGGGTCGGCAGCCCCAGCATTTT
CASSLGSGRQPQHF
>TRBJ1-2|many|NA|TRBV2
TGTGCCAGCAAGACCGGGTATGGCTATGGCTACACCTTC
CASKTGYGYGYTF
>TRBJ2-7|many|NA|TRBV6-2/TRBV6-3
TGTGCCAGCAGTTACTCGGACCGACCCCCTCTCCCCCTCTTC
CASSYSDRPPLPLF
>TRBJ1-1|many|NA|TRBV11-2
TGTGCCAGCAGCTACGACCCGGTGAGCACTGAAGCTTTCTTT
CASSYDPVSTEAFF
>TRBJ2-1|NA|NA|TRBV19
TGTGCCAGTAGTCCGCGGGTTATAGCGGTCTACAATGAGCCGTTCTTC
CASSPRVIAVYNEPFF
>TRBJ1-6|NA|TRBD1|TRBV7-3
TGTGCCAGCAGCTTACCCGGGACAGGTTCACCCCTCCACTTT
CASSLPGTGSPLHF
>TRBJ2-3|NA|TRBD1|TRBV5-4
TGTGCCAGCAGCTCAAAGACAGGGAGCACAGATACGCAGTATTTT
CASSSKTGSTDTQYF
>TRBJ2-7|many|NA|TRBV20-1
TGCAGTGCTCCCTCCTTTTCCGGGGCTCCCACCTACGAGCAGTACTTC
CSAPSFSGAPTYEQYF